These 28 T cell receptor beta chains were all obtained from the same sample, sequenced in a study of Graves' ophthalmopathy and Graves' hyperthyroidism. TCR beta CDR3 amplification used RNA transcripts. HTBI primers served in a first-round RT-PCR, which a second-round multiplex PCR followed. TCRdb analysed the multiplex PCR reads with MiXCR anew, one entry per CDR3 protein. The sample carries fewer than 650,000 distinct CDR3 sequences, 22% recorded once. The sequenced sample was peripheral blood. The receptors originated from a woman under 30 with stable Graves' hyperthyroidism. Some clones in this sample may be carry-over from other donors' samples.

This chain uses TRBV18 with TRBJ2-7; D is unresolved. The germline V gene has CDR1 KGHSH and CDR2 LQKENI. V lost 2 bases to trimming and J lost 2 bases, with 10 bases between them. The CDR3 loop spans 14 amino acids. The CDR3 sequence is CASSPSIVAYEQYF. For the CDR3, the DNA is TGTGCCAGCTCACCAAGTATAGTAGCCTACGAGCAGTACTTC.

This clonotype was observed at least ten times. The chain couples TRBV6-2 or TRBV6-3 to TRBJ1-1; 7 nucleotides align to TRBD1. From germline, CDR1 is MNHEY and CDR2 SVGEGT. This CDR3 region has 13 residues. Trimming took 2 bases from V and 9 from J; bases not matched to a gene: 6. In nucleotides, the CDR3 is TGTGCCAGCAGTTACGATGAGGGACAGCAAGCTTTCTTT. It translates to CASSYDEGQQAFF.

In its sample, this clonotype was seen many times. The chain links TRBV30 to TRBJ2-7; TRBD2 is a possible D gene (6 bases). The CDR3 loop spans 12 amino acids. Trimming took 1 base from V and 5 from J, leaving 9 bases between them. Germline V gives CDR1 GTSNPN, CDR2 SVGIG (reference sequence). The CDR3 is CAWSEGGNEQYF. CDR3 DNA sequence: TGTGCCTGGAGTGAAGGAGGGAACGAGCAGTACTTC.

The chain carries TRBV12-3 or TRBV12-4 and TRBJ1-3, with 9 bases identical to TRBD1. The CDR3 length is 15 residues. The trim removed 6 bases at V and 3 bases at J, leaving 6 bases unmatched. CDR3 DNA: TGTGCCAGCAGAGACAGGGGGAGCGGTGGAAACACCATATATTTT. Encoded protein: CASRDRGSGGNTIYF.

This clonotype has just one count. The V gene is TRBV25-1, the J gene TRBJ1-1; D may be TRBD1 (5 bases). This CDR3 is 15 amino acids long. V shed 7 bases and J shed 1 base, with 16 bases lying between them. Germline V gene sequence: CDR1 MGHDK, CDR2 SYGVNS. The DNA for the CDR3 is TGTGCCAGCAAACCGCAGGGATTCGGGAACACTGAAGCTTTCTTT. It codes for CASKPQGFGNTEAFF.

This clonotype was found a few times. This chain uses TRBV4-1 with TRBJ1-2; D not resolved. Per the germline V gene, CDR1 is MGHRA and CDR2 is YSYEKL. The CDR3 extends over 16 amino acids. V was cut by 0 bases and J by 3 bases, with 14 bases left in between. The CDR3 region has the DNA TGCGCCAGCAGCCAAGATCGAGGGCAGGCCTACTATGGCTACACCTTC. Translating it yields CASSQDRGQAYYGYTF.

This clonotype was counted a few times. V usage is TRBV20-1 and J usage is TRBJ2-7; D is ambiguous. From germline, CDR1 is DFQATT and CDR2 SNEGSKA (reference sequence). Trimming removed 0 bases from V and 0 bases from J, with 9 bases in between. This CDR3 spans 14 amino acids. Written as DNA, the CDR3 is TGCAGTGCTAGAGATCGTCAGAGCTCCTACGAGCAGTACTTC. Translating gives CSARDRQSSYEQYF.

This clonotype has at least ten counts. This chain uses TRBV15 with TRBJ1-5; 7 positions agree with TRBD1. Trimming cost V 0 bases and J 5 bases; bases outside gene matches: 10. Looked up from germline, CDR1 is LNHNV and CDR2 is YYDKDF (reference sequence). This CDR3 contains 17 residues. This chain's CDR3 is CATSRDKEGAGYQPQHF. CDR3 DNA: TGTGCCACCAGCAGAGATAAGGAGGGGGCAGGATATCAGCCCCAGCATTTT.

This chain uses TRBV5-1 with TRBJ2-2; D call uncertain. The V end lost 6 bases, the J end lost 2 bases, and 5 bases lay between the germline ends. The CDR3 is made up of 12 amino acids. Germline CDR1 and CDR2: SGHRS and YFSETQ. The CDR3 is CASNPNTGELFF. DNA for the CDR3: TGCGCCAGCAACCCCAACACCGGGGAGCTGTTTTTT.

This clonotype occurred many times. The CDR3 spells CSVPDSYNTEAFF. The DNA for the CDR3 is TGCAGCGTGCCGGACAGTTATAACACTGAAGCTTTCTTT. This rearrangement joins TRBV29-1 to TRBJ1-1, with a weak D call TRBD1 (6 bases). V gave up 6 bases and J gave up 2 bases, with 13 bases separating them. The CDR3 covers 13 residues. Looked up from germline, CDR1 is SQVTM and CDR2 is ANQGSEA.

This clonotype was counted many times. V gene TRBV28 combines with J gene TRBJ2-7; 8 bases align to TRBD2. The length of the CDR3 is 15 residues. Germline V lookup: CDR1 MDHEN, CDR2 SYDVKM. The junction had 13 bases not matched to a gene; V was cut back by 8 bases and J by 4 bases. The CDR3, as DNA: TGTGCCAGCTTTGGGGGAGCGGGAGCAACTTACGAGCAGTACTTC. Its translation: CASFGGAGATYEQYF.

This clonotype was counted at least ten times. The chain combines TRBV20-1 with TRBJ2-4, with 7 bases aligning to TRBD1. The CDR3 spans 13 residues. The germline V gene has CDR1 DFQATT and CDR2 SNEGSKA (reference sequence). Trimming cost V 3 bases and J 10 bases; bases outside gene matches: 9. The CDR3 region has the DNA TGCAGTGCTAGGGGAAGACAGGGTGGAATTCAGTACTTC. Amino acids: CSARGRQGGIQYF.

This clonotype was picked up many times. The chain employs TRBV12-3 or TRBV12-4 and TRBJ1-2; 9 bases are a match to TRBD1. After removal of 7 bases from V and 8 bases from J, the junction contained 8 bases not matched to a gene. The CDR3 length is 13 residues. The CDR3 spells CASTRGQGYGYTF. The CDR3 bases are TGTGCCAGCACCCGGGGACAGGGTTACGGCTACACCTTC.

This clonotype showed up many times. The CDR3 nucleotides are TGTGCCAGCAGACCCAGCGTAGGCGGCTACACCTTC. Its protein is CASRPSVGGYTF. V and J are TRBV12-3 or TRBV12-4 and TRBJ1-2; D not certain. The CDR3 sequence is 12 residues long. With 6 bases removed from V and 8 bases from J, the gap between germline ends came to 13 bases.

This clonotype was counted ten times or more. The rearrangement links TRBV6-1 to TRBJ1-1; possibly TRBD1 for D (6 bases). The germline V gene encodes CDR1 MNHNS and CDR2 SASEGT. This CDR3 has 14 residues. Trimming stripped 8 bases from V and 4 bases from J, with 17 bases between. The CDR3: CASDGGRGPTEAFF. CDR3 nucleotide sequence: TGTGCCAGCGACGGGGGCAGGGGCCCCACTGAAGCTTTCTTT.

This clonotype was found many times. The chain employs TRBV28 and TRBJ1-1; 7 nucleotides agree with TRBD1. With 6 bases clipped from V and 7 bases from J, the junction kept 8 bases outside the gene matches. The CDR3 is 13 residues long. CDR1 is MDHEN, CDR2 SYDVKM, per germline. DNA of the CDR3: TGTGCCAGCAGCCCCGGGACAGATTATGAAGCTTTCTTT. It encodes CASSPGTDYEAFF.

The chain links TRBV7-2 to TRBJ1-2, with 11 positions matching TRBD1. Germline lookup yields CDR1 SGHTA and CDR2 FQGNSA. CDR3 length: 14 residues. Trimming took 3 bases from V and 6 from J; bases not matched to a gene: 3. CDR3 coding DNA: TGTGCCAGCAGCTTCAGGACAGGGGGCAATGGCTACACCTTC. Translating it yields CASSFRTGGNGYTF.

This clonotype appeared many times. The CDR3 coding sequence is TGTGCCAGCAGCTACTCAGGGAGTCGAGGCTACACCTTC. Its protein product is CASSYSGSRGYTF. The chain combines TRBV11-2 with TRBJ1-2, with D perhaps TRBD1 (5 bases). Trimming stripped 4 bases from V and 8 bases from J, with 14 bases between. There are 13 residues in the CDR3. Germline-derived CDR1 and CDR2 are SGHAT and FQNNGV.

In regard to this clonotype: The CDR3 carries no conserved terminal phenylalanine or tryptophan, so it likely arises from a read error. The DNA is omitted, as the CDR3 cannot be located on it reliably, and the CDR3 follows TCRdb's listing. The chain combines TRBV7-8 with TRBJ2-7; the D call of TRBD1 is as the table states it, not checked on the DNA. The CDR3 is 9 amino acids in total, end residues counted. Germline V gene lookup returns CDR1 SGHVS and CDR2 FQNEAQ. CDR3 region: CASSPTRDR.

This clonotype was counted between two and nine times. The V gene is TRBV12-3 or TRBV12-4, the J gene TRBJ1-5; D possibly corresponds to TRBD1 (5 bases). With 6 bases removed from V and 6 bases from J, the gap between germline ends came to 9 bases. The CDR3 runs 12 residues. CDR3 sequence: CASSRQTQPQHF. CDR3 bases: TGTGCCAGCAGCCGACAGACTCAGCCCCAGCATTTT.

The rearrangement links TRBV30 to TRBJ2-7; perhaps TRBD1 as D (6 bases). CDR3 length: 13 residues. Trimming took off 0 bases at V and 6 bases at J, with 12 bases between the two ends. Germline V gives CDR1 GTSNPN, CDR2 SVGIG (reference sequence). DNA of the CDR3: TGTGCCTGGAGTGTGGGAACAGGGCTCGAGCAGTACTTC. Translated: CAWSVGTGLEQYF.

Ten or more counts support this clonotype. CDR3 in DNA: TGTGCCAGCAGTCCAGGGGGCATAGGCTATGGCTACACCTTC. It is translated as CASSPGGIGYGYTF. V is TRBV6-5 and J is TRBJ1-2; 8 bases line up with TRBD1. CDR1 MNHEY and CDR2 SVGAGI come from the germline V gene. Trimming took 5 bases from V and 4 from J; bases not matched to a gene: 6. This CDR3 spans 14 amino acids.

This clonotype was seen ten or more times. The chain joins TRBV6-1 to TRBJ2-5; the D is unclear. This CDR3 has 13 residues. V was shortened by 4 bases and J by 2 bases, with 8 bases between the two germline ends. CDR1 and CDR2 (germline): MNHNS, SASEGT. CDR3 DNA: TGTGCCAGCAGTGGATTCAATCAAGAGACCCAGTACTTC. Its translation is CASSGFNQETQYF.

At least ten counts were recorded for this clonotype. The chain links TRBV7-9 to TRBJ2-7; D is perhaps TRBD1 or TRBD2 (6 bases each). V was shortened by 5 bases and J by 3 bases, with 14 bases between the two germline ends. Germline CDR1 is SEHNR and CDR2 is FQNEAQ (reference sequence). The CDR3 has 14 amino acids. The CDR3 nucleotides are TGTGCCAGCAGCGGCGGGACAAGAAACTACGAGCAGTACTTC. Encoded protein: CASSGGTRNYEQYF.

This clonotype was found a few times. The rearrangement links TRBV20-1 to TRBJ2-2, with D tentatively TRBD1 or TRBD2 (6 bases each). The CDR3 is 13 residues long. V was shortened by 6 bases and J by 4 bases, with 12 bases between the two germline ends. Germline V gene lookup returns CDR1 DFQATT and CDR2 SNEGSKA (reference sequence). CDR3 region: CSARGGPTGELFF. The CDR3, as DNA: TGCAGTGCCCGAGGGGGGCCCACCGGGGAGCTGTTTTTT.

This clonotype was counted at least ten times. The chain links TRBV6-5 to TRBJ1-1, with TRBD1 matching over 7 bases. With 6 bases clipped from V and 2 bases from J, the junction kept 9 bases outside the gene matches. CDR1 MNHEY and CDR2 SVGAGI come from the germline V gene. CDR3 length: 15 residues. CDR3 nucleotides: TGTGCCAGCAGCACCCAGGGGACAGTCAACACTGAAGCTTTCTTT. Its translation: CASSTQGTVNTEAFF.

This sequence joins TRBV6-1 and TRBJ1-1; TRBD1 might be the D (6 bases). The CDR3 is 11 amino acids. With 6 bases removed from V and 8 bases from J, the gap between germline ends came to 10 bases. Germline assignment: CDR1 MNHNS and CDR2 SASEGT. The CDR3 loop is CASRLGQEAFF. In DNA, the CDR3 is TGTGCCAGCAGACTTGGACAGGAAGCTTTCTTT.

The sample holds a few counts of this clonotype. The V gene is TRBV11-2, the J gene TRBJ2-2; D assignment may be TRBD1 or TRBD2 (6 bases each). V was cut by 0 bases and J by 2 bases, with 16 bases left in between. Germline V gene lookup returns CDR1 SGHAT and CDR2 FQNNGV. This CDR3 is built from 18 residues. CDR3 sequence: CASSLDRGQGQNTGELFF. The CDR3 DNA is TGTGCCAGCAGCTTAGACCGGGGGCAGGGGCAAAACACCGGGGAGCTGTTTTTT.